The rows below give T cell receptor beta chains drawn from one sample of a study of radiotherapy plus CTLA-4 blockade in lung cancer. TCRdb's copy holds only in-frame clones and misses some; the assay was immunoSEQ multiplex PCR. The data hold some 51,000 clones, with about four fifths observed a single time. Sequenced here: peripheral blood, sampled from a patient treated with radiotherapy plus ipilimumab. All receptors come from a human donor with non-small cell lung cancer who had a complete response to radiotherapy plus ipilimumab. CDR3s include the opening cysteine and the closing phenylalanine or tryptophan. The D gene is left open where the match is weak. Clone size appears in some rows only: once, few, many, or a class for an expanded clone.

clone_size: NA; v_call: TRBV10-3; d_call: TRBD2; j_call: TRBJ2-3; cdr3_aa: CAISDPTSGASTDTQYF
clone_size: NA; v_call: TRBV30; d_call: TRBD1; j_call: TRBJ2-2; cdr3_aa: CAWKRGQGNTGELFF
clone_size: NA; v_call: TRBV7-2; d_call: NA; j_call: TRBJ1-1; cdr3_aa: CASSRRRRDTEAFF
clone_size: once; v_call: TRBV4-1; d_call: TRBD1; j_call: TRBJ1-1; cdr3_aa: CASSRSRDRVAEAFF
clone_size: few; v_call: TRBV4-1; d_call: NA; j_call: TRBJ2-1; cdr3_aa: CASSQARDRDEQFF
clone_size: NA; v_call: TRBV30; d_call: NA; j_call: TRBJ1-1; cdr3_aa: CAWSRGSNTEAFF
clone_size: NA; v_call: TRBV19; d_call: NA; j_call: TRBJ1-5; cdr3_aa: CASSAQQGLKVQPQHF
clone_size: few; v_call: TRBV15; d_call: NA; j_call: TRBJ2-1; cdr3_aa: CATSSPGKGASNEQFF
clone_size: NA; v_call: TRBV2; d_call: TRBD1; j_call: TRBJ1-2; cdr3_aa: CASSRDSNYGYTF
clone_size: NA; v_call: TRBV6-1; d_call: NA; j_call: TRBJ1-2; cdr3_aa: CASKREEGYTF
clone_size: once; v_call: TRBV10-3; d_call: TRBD1; j_call: TRBJ1-1; cdr3_aa: CAIRSMTGRGQTEAFF
clone_size: once; v_call: TRBV2; d_call: NA; j_call: TRBJ1-6; cdr3_aa: CASNPGVSNSPLHF
clone_size: NA; v_call: TRBV29-1; d_call: NA; j_call: TRBJ1-1; cdr3_aa: CSVEDPQNTEAFF
clone_size: NA; v_call: TRBV6-5; d_call: NA; j_call: NA; cdr3_aa: CASSVSGSAYEQYF
clone_size: few; v_call: TRBV5-1; d_call: NA; j_call: TRBJ2-7; cdr3_aa: CASSLVRAGADEQYF
clone_size: NA; v_call: TRBV28; d_call: NA; j_call: TRBJ1-2; cdr3_aa: CASSLAGGIGYTF
clone_size: few; v_call: TRBV5-1; d_call: TRBD2; j_call: TRBJ2-1; cdr3_aa: CASSSSASGISYNEQFF
clone_size: once; v_call: TRBV28; d_call: TRBD1; j_call: TRBJ1-2; cdr3_aa: CAGAGGDGYTF
clone_size: NA; v_call: TRBV20-1; d_call: NA; j_call: TRBJ1-1; cdr3_aa: CSAPQGEGAFF
clone_size: NA; v_call: TRBV18; d_call: TRBD1; j_call: TRBJ1-2; cdr3_aa: CASSGTGLFNYGYTF
clone_size: NA; v_call: TRBV9; d_call: TRBD1; j_call: TRBJ2-6; cdr3_aa: CASSVSGQGLSGANVLTF
clone_size: NA; v_call: TRBV9; d_call: TRBD1; j_call: TRBJ2-2; cdr3_aa: CASRENTGEGIPGELFF
clone_size: NA; v_call: TRBV5-4; d_call: NA; j_call: TRBJ1-4; cdr3_aa: CASSTGLNEKLFF
clone_size: NA; v_call: TRBV7-2; d_call: NA; j_call: TRBJ2-7; cdr3_aa: CASSDVVGQFRNRQYF
clone_size: NA; v_call: TRBV19; d_call: TRBD2; j_call: TRBJ2-5; cdr3_aa: CASSATSGQETQYF
clone_size: NA; v_call: TRBV19; d_call: NA; j_call: TRBJ1-2; cdr3_aa: CASSIWNLRGAYGYTF
clone_size: once; v_call: TRBV6-6; d_call: NA; j_call: TRBJ1-2; cdr3_aa: CASSPQLQVFDYGYTF
clone_size: NA; v_call: TRBV7-2; d_call: NA; j_call: TRBJ2-7; cdr3_aa: CASSFSHEQYF
clone_size: NA; v_call: TRBV19; d_call: TRBD1; j_call: TRBJ1-2; cdr3_aa: CASREGAELRYTF
clone_size: NA; v_call: TRBV6-1; d_call: NA; j_call: TRBJ1-5; cdr3_aa: CASSRDQPQHF
clone_size: NA; v_call: TRBV27; d_call: TRBD1; j_call: TRBJ2-1; cdr3_aa: CASSSPQGISQFF
clone_size: NA; v_call: TRBV19; d_call: TRBD2; j_call: TRBJ2-5; cdr3_aa: CASSTTSGGPRETQYF
clone_size: NA; v_call: TRBV6-6; d_call: NA; j_call: TRBJ2-6; cdr3_aa: CASRMTGSGANVLTF
clone_size: NA; v_call: TRBV11-3; d_call: TRBD1; j_call: TRBJ1-5; cdr3_aa: CASSINTGTGSQPQHF
clone_size: NA; v_call: TRBV19; d_call: TRBD2; j_call: TRBJ2-2; cdr3_aa: CASSIAGGLNTGELFF
clone_size: NA; v_call: TRBV18; d_call: NA; j_call: TRBJ2-1; cdr3_aa: CASSPDGGINEQFF
clone_size: NA; v_call: TRBV30; d_call: TRBD1; j_call: TRBJ1-5; cdr3_aa: CAWSVKSGGTQPQHF
clone_size: NA; v_call: TRBV7-7; d_call: NA; j_call: TRBJ1-1; cdr3_aa: CASSPDPVGDLNTEAFF
clone_size: NA; v_call: TRBV28; d_call: TRBD1; j_call: TRBJ2-2; cdr3_aa: CASSPTGTGDTGELFF
clone_size: NA; v_call: TRBV4-3; d_call: TRBD2; j_call: TRBJ2-3; cdr3_aa: CASSQSGSSTDTQYF
clone_size: NA; v_call: TRBV6-6; d_call: TRBD1; j_call: TRBJ1-2; cdr3_aa: CASINRGYGYTF
clone_size: NA; v_call: TRBV7-9; d_call: NA; j_call: TRBJ1-3; cdr3_aa: CASSLGASSGNTIYF
clone_size: NA; v_call: TRBV29-1; d_call: NA; j_call: TRBJ2-7; cdr3_aa: CSALGQLYEQYF
clone_size: NA; v_call: TRBV29-1; d_call: TRBD2; j_call: TRBJ2-4; cdr3_aa: CSVLTGGSPWAKNIQYF
clone_size: few; v_call: TRBV6-6; d_call: NA; j_call: TRBJ1-1; cdr3_aa: CASTPRALDTEAFF
clone_size: few; v_call: TRBV7-9; d_call: NA; j_call: TRBJ1-1; cdr3_aa: CASSLAGGVTEAFF
clone_size: few; v_call: TRBV28; d_call: NA; j_call: TRBJ1-2; cdr3_aa: CASSPLTGGYGYTF
clone_size: NA; v_call: TRBV25-1; d_call: TRBD2; j_call: TRBJ2-3; cdr3_aa: CASPGVLAVFLSTDTQYF
clone_size: NA; v_call: TRBV9; d_call: NA; j_call: TRBJ1-3; cdr3_aa: CASSVAGGHSGNTIYF
clone_size: few; v_call: TRBV9; d_call: TRBD2; j_call: TRBJ2-1; cdr3_aa: CASSVESGEYNEQFF
clone_size: NA; v_call: TRBV7-8; d_call: TRBD1; j_call: TRBJ1-3; cdr3_aa: CASSLRDRVGNTIYF